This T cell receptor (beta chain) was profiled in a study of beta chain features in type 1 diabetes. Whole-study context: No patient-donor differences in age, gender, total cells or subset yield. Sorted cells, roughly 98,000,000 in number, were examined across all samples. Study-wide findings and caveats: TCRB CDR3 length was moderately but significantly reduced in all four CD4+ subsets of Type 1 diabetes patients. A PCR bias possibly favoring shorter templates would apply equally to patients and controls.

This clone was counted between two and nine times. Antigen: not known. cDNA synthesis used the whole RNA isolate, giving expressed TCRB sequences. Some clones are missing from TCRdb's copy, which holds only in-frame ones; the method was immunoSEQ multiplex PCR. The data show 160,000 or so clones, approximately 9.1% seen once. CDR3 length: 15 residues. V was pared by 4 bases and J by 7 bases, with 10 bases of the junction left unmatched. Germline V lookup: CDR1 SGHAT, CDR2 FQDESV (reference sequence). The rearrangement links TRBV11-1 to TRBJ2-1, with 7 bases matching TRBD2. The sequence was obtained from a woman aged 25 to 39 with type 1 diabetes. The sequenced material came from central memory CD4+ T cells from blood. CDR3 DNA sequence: TGTGCCAGCAGCTCGAGACTAGCTAAAAGGAATGAGCAGTTCTTC. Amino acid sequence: CASSSRLAKRNEQFF.